This T cell receptor beta chain appears in the sequencing data of a study of blood T cells in healthy people across ages. The wider study: When template switching was applied, about one barcoded beta molecule was captured per two T cells.

Study results and caveats: PBMC samples, being unsorted, prevented any conclusive comparison of naive and antigen-experienced cells.

For the second PCR, which ran for about 6 to 11 cycles, a sample-barcoded 5' primer and a J-beta primer mix were used. MiXCR was run by TCRdb on the 5' RACE reads, yielding one entry per CDR3 protein. The sample records around 800,000 distinct CDR3 sequences, about a quarter being singletons. This clonotype was seen a handful of times. Its antigen is as yet unknown. Germline CDR1 MDHEN, CDR2 SYDVKM. The CDR3 runs 13 residues. Trimming took 2 bases from V and 1 from J, leaving 5 bases between them. Separately, the same data were catalogued under a study of T cells of mothers and their children. That paper states: A handful of children, together with their three healthy Caucasian mothers, made up the donors.

Sequenced: blood. The chain uses TRBV28 and TRBJ2-5, with D hard to call. The sequence derives from a boy aged 10-17 years in good health. The DNA of the CDR3 is TGTGCCAGCAGTTTAATAGTCCAAGAGACCCAGTACTTC. Amino acids: CASSLIVQETQYF.